What follows is one TCR beta chain and its context. The data were taken from a study of blood T cell repertoires in COVID-19. Study-wide context: Sites in the United States, Italy and Spain provided acute and convalescent COVID-19 samples. PBMCs, B-cell-depleted T cells, or T cells provided the cDNA or gDNA that made up the material.

As originally analysed: The assay estimated nucleated cells by amplifying reference gene primers. The assay was immunoSEQ multiplex PCR, and TCRdb's table has in-frame clones only and misses some. V and J calls and clone size are given by that table; D and trimming were obtained from the DNA. The table lists around 280,000 clones, about 87% of them singletons. This CDR3 spans 15 amino acids. Trimming cost V 2 bases and J 6 bases; bases outside gene matches: 7. Germline V gene sequence: CDR1 SGHTA, CDR2 FQGNSA. The chain couples TRBV7-2 to TRBJ2-7; 10 nucleotides align to TRBD2. Sequencing used peripheral blood. The clonotype was recovered from a man between 65 and 85 years old with acute or convalescent COVID-19. The CDR3 sequence: CASSLRAGGPSEQYF. CDR3 in DNA: TGTGCCAGCAGCTTAAGAGCGGGAGGGCCGTCCGAGCAGTACTTC. The whole variable domain, filled in from reference TRBV7-2 and TRBJ2-7, reads GAGVSQSPSNKVTEKGKDVELRCDPISGHTALYWYRQSLGQGLEFLIYFQGNSAPDKSGLPSDRFSAERTGGSVSTLTIQRTQQEDSAVYLCASSLRAGGPSEQYFGPGTRLTVT.